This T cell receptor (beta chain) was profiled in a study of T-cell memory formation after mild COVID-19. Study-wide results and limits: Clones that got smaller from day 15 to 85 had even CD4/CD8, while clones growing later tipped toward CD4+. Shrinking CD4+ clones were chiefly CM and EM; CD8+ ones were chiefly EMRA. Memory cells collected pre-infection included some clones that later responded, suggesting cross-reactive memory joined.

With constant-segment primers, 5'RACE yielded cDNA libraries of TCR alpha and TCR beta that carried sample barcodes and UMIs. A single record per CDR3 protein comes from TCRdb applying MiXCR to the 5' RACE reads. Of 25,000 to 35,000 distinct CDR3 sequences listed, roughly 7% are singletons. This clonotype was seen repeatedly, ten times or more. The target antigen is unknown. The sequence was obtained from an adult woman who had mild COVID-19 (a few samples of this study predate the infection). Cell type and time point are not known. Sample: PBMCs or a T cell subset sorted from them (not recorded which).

This chain's CDR3 is CASSPRQGAESYNEQFF. CDR3 nucleotide sequence: TGTGCCAGCAGCCCAAGACAGGGCGCGGAATCCTACAATGAGCAGTTCTTC. V and J are TRBV7-2 and TRBJ2-1; 7 bases match TRBD1. The CDR3 consists of 17 residues. The V and J ends lost 5 bases and 1 base, in that order; junction bases with no gene match: 11. Germline V gene sequence: CDR1 SGHTA, CDR2 FQGNSA.